A selection of T cell receptor beta chains follows, all from one sample in a study of blood T cell repertoires in COVID-19. Using immunoSEQ multiplex PCR, the repertoire was profiled, and TCRdb retains in-frame clones only, with some absent. The sample contains roughly 200,000 clones, around 86% of which appear only once. Specimen: PBMCs or T cells enriched from blood (not recorded which). These receptors were obtained from a woman aged 40 to 50 with acute COVID-19. Each CDR3 is given with its conserved first and last residue.

CDR3: CASSLAGGLANEKLFF
V: TRBV27
J: TRBJ1-4

CDR3: CASAMGATEAFF
V: TRBV5-4
J: TRBJ1-1

CDR3: CATSDRNTGELFF
V: TRBV24-1
J: TRBJ2-2

CDR3: CASSLGANTEAFF
V: TRBV5-6
J: TRBJ1-1

CDR3: CASTSRGIEQFF
V: TRBV10-2
J: TRBJ2-1

CDR3: CASSLVSQGTETQYF
V: TRBV5-1
J: TRBJ2-5

CDR3: CASSQGSNRNYGYTF
V: TRBV3-1/TRBV3-2
J: TRBJ1-2

CDR3: CASSFQGSYEQYF
V: TRBV7-9
J: TRBJ2-7

CDR3: CASSVAPSGRNTEAFF
V: TRBV9
J: TRBJ1-1

CDR3: CASTESGTGVNQPQHF
V: TRBV19
J: TRBJ1-5

CDR3: CASSPQGRQETQYF
V: TRBV5-1
J: TRBJ2-5

CDR3: CAISESSGIQPQHF
V: TRBV10-3
J: TRBJ1-5

CDR3: CASSLQSRTGVEAFF
V: TRBV4-1
J: TRBJ1-1

CDR3: CASSFRVSPSLHF
V: TRBV12-3/TRBV12-4
J: TRBJ1-6

CDR3: CASSTIQGNNQPQHF
V: TRBV19
J: TRBJ1-5

CDR3: CASSTYTGPEGYTF
V: TRBV19
J: TRBJ1-2

CDR3: CATRDRGNSGANVLTF
V: TRBV19
J: TRBJ2-6

CDR3: CASSASLSGGGGRETQYF
V: TRBV7-8
J: TRBJ2-5

CDR3: CASTYTVGPGNTIYF
V: TRBV4-1
J: TRBJ1-3

CDR3: CASSLAYRDSEAFF
V: TRBV7-6
J: TRBJ1-1

CDR3: CASSLRRVQTTEAFF
V: TRBV7-9
J: TRBJ1-1

CDR3: CASSTRTSGWDTQYF
V: TRBV19
J: TRBJ2-3

CDR3: CASSRTAVLLGNTIYF
V: TRBV28
J: TRBJ1-3

CDR3: CASSWGTGDNQPQHF
V: TRBV5-1
J: TRBJ1-5

CDR3: CASSLVIPGREETQYF
V: TRBV11-1
J: TRBJ2-5

CDR3: CASSIGQTANYGYTF
V: TRBV19
J: TRBJ1-2

CDR3: CASSLSGSEAFF
V: TRBV5-1
J: TRBJ1-1

CDR3: CASSTRGNYGYTF
V: TRBV7-8
J: TRBJ1-2

CDR3: CASTGEGTPNYGYTF
V: TRBV9
J: TRBJ1-2

CDR3: CASSLQVSNTEAFF
V: TRBV5-1
J: TRBJ1-1

CDR3: CASRPRTGGNYGYTF
V: TRBV2
J: TRBJ1-2

CDR3: CASRPIRTGRFVNTEAFF
V: TRBV19
J: TRBJ1-1

CDR3: CASSFFSYGYTF
V: TRBV7-9
J: TRBJ1-2

CDR3: CAIRDGGGLISEAFF
V: TRBV10-3
J: TRBJ1-1

CDR3: CATSTLQGFEAFF
V: TRBV15
J: TRBJ1-1

CDR3: CASSWGQGSTEAFF
V: TRBV4-3
J: TRBJ1-1

CDR3: CASSNTQGQGSPLHF
V: TRBV2
J: TRBJ1-6

CDR3: CASSLKGDQPQHF
V: TRBV7-9
J: TRBJ1-5

CDR3: CASQGWNTEAFF
V: TRBV10-2
J: TRBJ1-1

CDR3: CARRDGGGHGQETQYF
V: TRBV9
J: TRBJ2-5

CDR3: CAWSAPSGGAGETQYF
V: TRBV30
J: TRBJ2-5

CDR3: CASSLEQGSNTEAFF
V: TRBV19
J: TRBJ1-1

CDR3: CASSPGTGHNNEQFF
V: TRBV5-6
J: TRBJ2-1

CDR3: CAISEGRAAQPQHF
V: TRBV10-3
J: TRBJ1-5

CDR3: CASSGWGQNTEAFF
V: TRBV2
J: TRBJ1-1

CDR3: CATTSKSSGYTDTQYF
V: TRBV15
J: TRBJ2-3